These 16 T cell receptor beta chains share one sample of origin, sequenced in a study of blood T cell repertoires in COVID-19. The repertoire was sequenced with immunoSEQ multiplex PCR; TCRdb's copy has only in-frame clones and lacks some. The table includes 63,000 or so clones, 80% to 90% detected once. The sequenced sample was peripheral blood. These TCRs come from a human donor in a cohort sampled during active COVID-19.

The CDR3 DNA is TGTGCCAGCAGTCGTGACAGAAGCCAGCCCCAGCATTTT. Its translation: CASSRDRSQPQHF. The chain couples TRBV7-2 to TRBJ1-5, with a weak D call TRBD1 (5 bases). This CDR3 contains 13 residues. Per the germline V gene, CDR1 is SGHTA and CDR2 is FQGNSA. The V and J ends lost 6 bases and 7 bases respectively, with 13 bases between them.

The chain links TRBV6-6 to TRBJ2-1; weak D call: TRBD2 (6 bases). There are 13 residues in the CDR3. CDR1 MNHNY and CDR2 SVGAGI come from the germline V gene (reference sequence). Trimming pared 2 bases from V and 9 bases from J, leaving 11 bases between. CDR3 nucleotide sequence: TGTGCCAGCAGTTACCAGGGAGGAGGTGAGCAGTTCTTC. It encodes CASSYQGGGEQFF.

The chain uses TRBV6-2 or TRBV6-3 and TRBJ2-1; 7 bases map to TRBD2. The V and J ends lost 2 bases and 8 bases, in that order; junction bases with no gene match: 9. CDR1 is MNHEY and CDR2 is SVGEGT in the germline V gene. This CDR3 comprises 15 residues. CDR3 sequence (DNA): TGTGCCAGCAGTTACGGCGCGGGAGAGGTCCATGAGCAGTTCTTC. It is translated as CASSYGAGEVHEQFF.

The rearrangement uses TRBV7-9 and TRBJ1-5; 9 nucleotides align to TRBD1. This CDR3 has 15 residues. Germline V gene lookup returns CDR1 SEHNR and CDR2 FQNEAQ (reference sequence). With V trimmed by 5 bases and J by 4 bases, 6 bases remained unmatched. CDR3 residues: CASSPAGTGNQPQHF. In DNA, the CDR3 is TGTGCCAGCAGCCCCGCGGGGACAGGGAATCAGCCCCAGCATTTT.

The V call is TRBV18, the J call TRBJ2-7; TRBD2 is a possible D gene (6 bases). Germline V gene data show CDR1 as KGHSH and CDR2 as LQKENI. Trimming pared 3 bases from V and 0 bases from J, leaving 12 bases between. There are 15 residues in the CDR3. The CDR3 bases are TGTGCCAGCTCACCTGGGACCGGGGGCTCCTACGAGCAGTACTTC. Translating gives CASSPGTGGSYEQYF.

The genes are TRBV7-9 and TRBJ2-7; 9 nucleotides agree with TRBD2. Germline V gene data show CDR1 as SEHNR and CDR2 as FQNEAQ (reference sequence). With 5 bases clipped from V and 6 bases from J, the junction kept 14 bases outside the gene matches. This CDR3 region has 16 residues. CDR3 protein: CASSLIWGTSSVEQYF. The CDR3 coding sequence is TGTGCCAGCAGCCTCATTTGGGGGACTAGCTCGGTCGAGCAGTACTTC.

This chain uses TRBV6-5 with TRBJ1-4, with 9 bases fitting TRBD1. The germline V gene encodes CDR1 MNHEY and CDR2 SVGAGI. There are 13 residues in the CDR3. Trimming at V came to 9 bases and at J to 13 bases, leaving 12 bases not matched to a gene. The CDR3 sequence is CARTGGPRNGLFF. The CDR3 DNA reads as TGTGCCAGAACAGGGGGCCCCCGGAATGGACTGTTTTTT.

The genes are TRBV4-1 and TRBJ2-3, with a weak D call TRBD1 (6 bases). V shed 3 bases and J shed 2 bases, with 12 bases lying between them. The CDR3 totals 15 residues. Germline assignment: CDR1 MGHRA and CDR2 YSYEKL. CDR3 nucleotide sequence: TGCGCCAGCAGCCATCCGGTGGGGGCCACAGATACGCAGTATTTT. Translation gives CASSHPVGATDTQYF.

The chain combines TRBV11-1 with TRBJ1-1; unclear D gene. V was shortened by 4 bases and J by 0 bases, with 9 bases between the two germline ends. The CDR3 covers 14 residues. Germline V gene lookup returns CDR1 SGHAT and CDR2 FQDESV (reference sequence). CDR3 sequence: CASSSLSMNTEAFF. DNA of the CDR3: TGTGCCAGCAGCTCGCTATCAATGAACACTGAAGCTTTCTTT.

The chain couples TRBV19 to TRBJ2-7; 14 nucleotides line up with TRBD2. The CDR3 totals 15 residues. The V gene's germline CDR1 is LNHDA and CDR2 SQIVND (reference sequence). V was clipped by 4 bases and J by 4 bases; unmatched bases: 3. CDR3 in DNA: TGTGCCAGTAGTAGCGGGACTAGCGGGAGATACGAGCAGTACTTC. Protein product: CASSSGTSGRYEQYF.

This clone showed up many times. The CDR3 loop is CASSPSPLAGGYEQYF. The CDR3 nucleotides are TGTGCCAGCAGCCCTTCCCCACTAGCGGGAGGCTACGAGCAGTACTTC. The V gene is TRBV9, the J gene TRBJ2-7; 12 bases are shared with TRBD2. With V trimmed by 4 bases and J by 3 bases, 8 bases remained unmatched. The CDR3 sequence is 16 residues long. Germline CDR1 is SGDLS and CDR2 is YYNGEE.

This chain uses TRBV6-6 with TRBJ1-5; 7 nucleotides align to TRBD1. Germline CDR1 and CDR2: MNHNY and SVGAGI (reference sequence). After removal of 5 bases from V and 3 bases from J, the junction contained 7 bases not matched to a gene. The CDR3 spans 15 residues. The CDR3 loop is CASSMPGQFNQPQHF. The CDR3, as DNA: TGTGCCAGCAGTATGCCGGGACAGTTCAATCAGCCCCAGCATTTT.

Note on this clone: An end of the junction does not agree with germline; a read error may underlie this. The chain is built from TRBV5-5 and TRBJ2-7, with a tentative D call TRBD1 (8 bases). Germline V lookup: CDR1 SGHKS, CDR2 YYEKEE (reference sequence). This CDR3 spans 15 amino acids. CDR3 sequence reads: CASSLDREGCYEQYF. The CDR3 DNA is TGTGCCAGCAGTTTGGACAGGGAGGGATGCTACGAGCAGTACTTC.

This clone was counted between two and nine times. V gene TRBV6-6 combines with J gene TRBJ1-1; D unclear. Trimming cost V 3 bases and J 6 bases, with 8 bases left between them. Germline loops: CDR1 MNHNY, CDR2 SVGAGI (reference sequence). There are 12 residues in the CDR3. CDR3 loop: CASSYIQAEAFF. CDR3 coding DNA: TGTGCCAGCAGTTATATCCAGGCTGAAGCTTTCTTT.

V usage is TRBV5-6 and J usage is TRBJ1-5; no clear D gene. The ends were cut back, 1 base at V and 7 bases at J, with 12 bases in the middle. This CDR3 is 14 amino acids long. Germline V gene data show CDR1 as SGHDT and CDR2 as YYEEEE. CDR3 nucleotides: TGTGCCAGCAGCTTGAGAGGGCCCTGGCAGCCCCAGCATTTT. Amino acid sequence: CASSLRGPWQPQHF.

The genes are TRBV4-1 and TRBJ1-4; D is uncertain. The CDR3 has 12 amino acids. Per the germline V gene, CDR1 is MGHRA and CDR2 is YSYEKL. Deletions cut 2 bases from V and 11 bases from J, with 9 bases between. DNA for the CDR3: TGCGCCAGCAGCCAATTGGCTCACAAACTGTTTTTT. Translation: CASSQLAHKLFF.